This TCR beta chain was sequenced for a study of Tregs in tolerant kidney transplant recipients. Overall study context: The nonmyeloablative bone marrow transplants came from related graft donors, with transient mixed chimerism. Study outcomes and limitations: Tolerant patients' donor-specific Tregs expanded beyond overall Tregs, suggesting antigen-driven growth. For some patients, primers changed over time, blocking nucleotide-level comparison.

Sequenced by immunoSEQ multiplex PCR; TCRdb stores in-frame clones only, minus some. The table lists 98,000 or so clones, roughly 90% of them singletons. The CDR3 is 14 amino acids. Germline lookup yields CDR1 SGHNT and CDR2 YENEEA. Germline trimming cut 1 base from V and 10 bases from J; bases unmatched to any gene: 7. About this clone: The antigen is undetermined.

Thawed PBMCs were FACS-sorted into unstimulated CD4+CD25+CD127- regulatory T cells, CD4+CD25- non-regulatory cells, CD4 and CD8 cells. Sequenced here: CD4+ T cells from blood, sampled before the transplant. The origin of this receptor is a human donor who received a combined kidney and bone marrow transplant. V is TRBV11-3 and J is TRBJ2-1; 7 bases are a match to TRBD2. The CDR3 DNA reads TGTGCCAGCAGCTTAGGAAGCCTAGCGGAAGAGCAGTTCTTC. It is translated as CASSLGSLAEEQFF. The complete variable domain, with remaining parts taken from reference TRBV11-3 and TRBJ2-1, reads EAGVVQSPRYKIIEKKQPVAFWCNPISGHNTLYWYLQNLGQGPELLIRYENEEAVDDSQLPKDRFSAERLKGVDSTLKIQPAELGDSAVYLCASSLGSLAEEQFFGPGTRLTVL.